The sequence of this TCR beta chain was determined in a study of shared clonotypes between healthy human individuals. General study points: Compared with memory subsets, naive subsets generally had larger estimated richness.

With 2 bases removed from V and 3 bases from J, the gap between germline ends came to 16 bases. The CDR3 covers 17 residues. Per germline, CDR1 SGHNT and CDR2 YENEEA. With regard to this clone: Its target is unknown.

Once extracted for a subset, genomic DNA was divided evenly among several immunoSEQ plates. Sequencing used immunoSEQ multiplex PCR; TCRdb keeps in-frame clones, though not all of them. The data contain roughly 2,300,000 clones, around 90% of them singletons. This clonotype was sampled from a man aged 18 to 30 in good health. Some clones in this sample may be carry-over from other donors' samples. The source material was naive CD4+ T cells from PBMCs. This sample's subset: CD45RA+ positively selected. The chain employs TRBV11-3 and TRBJ2-2, with a tentative D call TRBD1 (6 bases). CDR3 nucleotide sequence: TGTGCCAGCAGCTTATCTGGGGGCATCGGGTACACCGGGGAGCTGTTTTTT. Protein: CASSLSGGIGYTGELFF.